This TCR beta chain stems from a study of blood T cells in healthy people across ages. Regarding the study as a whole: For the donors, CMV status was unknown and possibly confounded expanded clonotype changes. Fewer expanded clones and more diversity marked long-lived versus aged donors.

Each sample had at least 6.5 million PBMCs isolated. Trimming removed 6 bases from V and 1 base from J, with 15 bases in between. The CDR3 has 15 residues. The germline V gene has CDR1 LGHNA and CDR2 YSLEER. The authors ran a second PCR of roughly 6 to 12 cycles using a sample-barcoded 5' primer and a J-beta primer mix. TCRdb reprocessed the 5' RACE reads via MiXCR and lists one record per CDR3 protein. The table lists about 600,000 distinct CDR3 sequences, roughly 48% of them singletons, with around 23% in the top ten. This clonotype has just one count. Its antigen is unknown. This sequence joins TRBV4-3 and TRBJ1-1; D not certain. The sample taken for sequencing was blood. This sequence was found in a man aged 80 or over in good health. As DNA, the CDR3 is TGCGCCAGCAGATACAACACGGGAACGAACACTGAAGCTTTCTTT. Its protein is CASRYNTGTNTEAFF.